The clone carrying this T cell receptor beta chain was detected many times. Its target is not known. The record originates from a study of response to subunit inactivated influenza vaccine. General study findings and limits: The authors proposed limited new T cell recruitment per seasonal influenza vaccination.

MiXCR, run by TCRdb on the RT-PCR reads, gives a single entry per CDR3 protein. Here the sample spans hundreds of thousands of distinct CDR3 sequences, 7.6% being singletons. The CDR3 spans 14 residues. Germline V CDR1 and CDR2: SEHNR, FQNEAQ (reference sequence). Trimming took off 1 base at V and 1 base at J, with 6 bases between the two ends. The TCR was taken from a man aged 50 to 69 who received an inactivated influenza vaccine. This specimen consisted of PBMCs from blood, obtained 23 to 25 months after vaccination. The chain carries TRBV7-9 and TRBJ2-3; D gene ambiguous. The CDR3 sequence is CASSLVVGTDTQYF. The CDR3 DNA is TGTGCCAGCAGCTTAGTAGTAGGCACAGATACGCAGTATTTT.